A selection of T cell receptor beta chains follows, all from one sample in a study of blood T cells in healthy people across ages. TCRdb re-called the 5' RACE reads with MiXCR, one entry per CDR3 protein. This table holds about 1.6 million distinct CDR3 sequences, around 36% found once. The sample comprised blood. These TCRs come from a woman in her 30s in good health. CDR3s include the opening cysteine and the closing phenylalanine or tryptophan. The D gene is left open where the match is weak. Not all rows give a size; the values are once, few, many and, for expanded clones, a class.

V,D,J,size,CDR3,DNA
TRBV20-1,TRBD2,TRBJ2-2,few,CSAKREGLIGELFF,TGCAGTGCTAAGCGGGAGGGCCTTATCGGGGAGCTGTTTTTT
TRBV20-1,TRBD1,TRBJ1-5,-,CSAPSRDRVDQPQHF,TGCAGTGCTCCGTCCCGGGACAGGGTTGATCAGCCCCAGCATTTT
TRBV2,-,TRBJ2-3,few,CASSWSWADTDTQYF,TGTGCCAGCAGTTGGTCTTGGGCGGACACAGATACGCAGTATTTT
TRBV24-1,-,TRBJ1-2,few,CATSGRTDGYTF,TGTGCCACCAGTGGTAGGACAGATGGCTACACCTTC
TRBV28,-,TRBJ2-7,-,CASSFEWGYEQYF,TGTGCCAGCAGTTTCGAGTGGGGCTACGAGCAGTACTTC
TRBV20-1,-,TRBJ2-7,few,CSALSGWTYEQYF,TGCAGTGCTCTGAGCGGGTGGACCTACGAGCAGTACTTC
TRBV9,TRBD1,TRBJ2-7,few,CASSVADGRQGSYEQYF,TGTGCCAGCAGCGTAGCTGATGGCCGACAGGGGTCCTACGAGCAGTACTTC
TRBV5-1,TRBD1,TRBJ2-7,once,CTSAGTGAYEQYF,TGCACCAGCGCGGGGACAGGGGCCTACGAGCAGTACTTC
TRBV27,TRBD1,TRBJ1-4,-,CASSSTFGPTGVGEKLFF,TGTGCCAGCAGTAGCACCTTCGGCCCCACAGGGGTTGGGGAAAAACTGTTTTTT
TRBV6-1,TRBD1,TRBJ2-5,-,CASLKVVSGTGKETQYF,TGTGCCAGCCTAAAAGTTGTCTCCGGGACAGGAAAAGAGACCCAGTACTTC
TRBV5-1,-,TRBJ2-7,few,CASSIDPSYEQYF,TGCGCCAGCAGCATCGACCCATCCTACGAGCAGTACTTC
TRBV7-3,-,TRBJ1-6,-,CASSLEAGNSPLHF,TGTGCCAGCAGCCTCGAGGCTGGGAATTCACCCCTCCACTTT
TRBV10-3,-,TRBJ2-5,-,CAISEKRGGETQYF,TGTGCCATCAGTGAAAAGAGAGGGGGAGAGACCCAGTACTTC
TRBV5-1,-,TRBJ2-7,-,CASSLVARGPMDEQYF,TGCGCCAGCAGCTTGGTAGCCAGAGGTCCTATGGACGAGCAGTACTTC
TRBV5-1,-,TRBJ1-4,-,CASRVVSGNEKLFF,TGCGCCAGCAGGGTGGTTTCAGGGAATGAAAAACTGTTTTTT
TRBV7-9,TRBD1,TRBJ1-1,-,CASSADREVTEAFF,TGTGCCAGCAGCGCGGACAGGGAGGTCACTGAAGCTTTCTTT
TRBV7-7,TRBD2,TRBJ2-5,many,CASSLGLAGKETQYF,TGTGCCAGCAGCTTAGGGCTAGCGGGCAAAGAGACCCAGTACTTC
TRBV5-1,TRBD2,TRBJ2-5,-,CASSKGLAGVNRETQYF,TGCGCCAGCAGCAAGGGACTAGCGGGAGTTAATAGGGAGACCCAGTACTTC
TRBV6-6,-,TRBJ1-2,-,CASSYSEGYGCTF,TGTGCCAGCAGTTACTCGGAAGGCTATGGCTGCACCTTC
TRBV7-2,TRBD2,TRBJ2-5,many,CASSYDQMTSGLAAQYF,TGTGCCAGCAGTTACGACCAAATGACTAGCGGTTTGGCGGCCCAGTACTTC
TRBV30,-,TRBJ1-1,-,CAWSAGSLNTEAFF,TGTGCCTGGAGTGCTGGCAGTTTGAACACTGAAGCTTTCTTT
TRBV27,-,TRBJ2-1,-,CASLQWGDDEQFF,TGTGCCAGCCTTCAGTGGGGGGACGATGAGCAGTTCTTC
TRBV12-3/TRBV12-4,-,TRBJ1-2,-,CASSLVQAISGYTF,TGTGCCAGCAGTTTGGTACAGGCGATCAGTGGCTACACCTTC
TRBV3-1,-,TRBJ2-7,few,CASSQVTSREQYF,TGTGCCAGCAGCCAAGTGACCTCTCGCGAGCAGTACTTC
TRBV12-3/TRBV12-4,TRBD1,TRBJ1-4,-,CASSATGAFVPPRKLFF,TGTGCCAGCAGCGCCACAGGGGCGTTTGTGCCCCCGAGAAAACTGTTTTTT
TRBV3-1,TRBD2,TRBJ2-7,-,CASSTTSASSYEQYF,TGTGCCAGCAGTACGACTAGCGCGAGCTCCTACGAGCAGTACTTC
TRBV4-1,-,TRBJ1-1,-,CASSQVWGGWDTEAFF,TGCGCCAGCAGCCAAGTCTGGGGGGGTTGGGACACTGAAGCTTTCTTT
TRBV27,-,TRBJ2-2,-,CASSLLGLDTGELFF,TGTGCCAGCAGTTTACTCGGTCTGGACACCGGGGAGCTGTTTTTT
TRBV7-3,-,TRBJ2-7,once,CASSLNGGTPRDGQYF,TGTGCCAGCAGCTTAAACGGCGGGACGCCGAGGGACGGGCAGTACTTC
TRBV9,-,TRBJ2-2,-,CASSVGSMGGELFF,TGTGCCAGCAGTGTCGGCAGCATGGGCGGGGAGCTGTTTTTT
TRBV7-8,TRBD2,TRBJ2-5,few,CASSLRRGGLETQYF,TGTGCCAGCAGCTTACGGCGGGGGGGCCTGGAGACCCAGTACTTC
TRBV6-2/TRBV6-3,TRBD2,TRBJ2-7,-,CASSLSGRASYEQYF,TGTGCCAGCAGTCTTAGCGGGAGGGCCTCCTACGAGCAGTACTTC
TRBV28,-,TRBJ1-5,few,CASSLMLLKGGSNQPQHF,TGTGCCAGCAGTTTGATGCTTCTGAAGGGAGGGAGCAATCAGCCCCAGCATTTT
TRBV4-1,-,TRBJ2-7,-,CASSQGGKALSPYEQYF,TGCGCCAGCAGCCAAGGGGGGAAAGCCTTGTCCCCCTACGAGCAGTACTTC
TRBV20-1,-,TRBJ1-4,-,CSARGSPEKLFF,TGCAGTGCTAGAGGGTCACCGGAAAAACTGTTTTTT
TRBV28,TRBD1,TRBJ1-2,-,CASSSLPGQGGYGYTF,TGTGCCAGCAGTTCGCTTCCGGGACAGGGTGGATATGGCTACACCTTC